The 14 T cell receptor beta chains given below trace back to one sample, sequenced in a study of CD8 T cells in Susac syndrome. RNA totalling about 0.5 to 1 ug underwent reverse transcription with random hexamers. MiXCR was run by TCRdb on the immunoSEQ multiplex PCR reads, yielding one entry per CDR3 protein. The sample has approximately 170,000 distinct CDR3 sequences, 92% seen once. The sequenced sample consisted of CD4+ T cells from PBMCs. All receptors derive from a human donor in good health.

The chain combines TRBV6-2 or TRBV6-3 with TRBJ2-5, with a possible D match to TRBD2 (6 bases). V lost 3 bases, J lost 1 base, and 18 bases lay in between. CDR3 size: 17 residues. Germline V gives CDR1 MNHEY, CDR2 SVGEGT. CDR3 nucleotide sequence: TGTGCCAGCAGTTATACGGCGGGGTCCTGGCTCCAAGAGACCCAGTACTTC. Its protein is CASSYTAGSWLQETQYF.

The V gene is TRBV5-1, the J gene TRBJ1-1; 8 bases align to TRBD1. Germline lookup yields CDR1 SGHRS and CDR2 YFSETQ. This CDR3 contains 14 residues. V dropped 7 bases and J dropped 5; count of bases not matched to a gene: 10. Here the CDR3 DNA reads TGCGCCAGCTGGTTCGGACAGGGAAAGACTGAAGCTTTCTTT. This encodes CASWFGQGKTEAFF.

The CDR3 loop is CASSQGIPNSPLHF. CDR3 nucleotides: TGTGCCAGCAGCCAAGGCATCCCTAATTCACCCCTCCACTTT. The chain is built from TRBV3-1 and TRBJ1-6; D is unresolved. The V and J ends lost 1 base and 6 bases respectively, with 7 bases between them. Germline V gives CDR1 LGHDT, CDR2 YNNKEL (reference sequence). The CDR3 contains 14 residues.

This clonotype was counted a single time. The gene calls are TRBV5-4 and TRBJ2-3; D unresolved. Germline CDR1 is SGHNT and CDR2 is YYREEE (reference sequence). There are 14 residues in the CDR3. Trimming shortened V by 3 bases and J by 0 bases, and 8 bases separated the two germline ends. DNA of the CDR3: TGTGCCAGCAGCTGGTCTACTAGCACAGATACGCAGTATTTT. Its protein is CASSWSTSTDTQYF.

The V and J genes are TRBV30 and TRBJ2-5; TRBD2 might be the D (5 bases). CDR1 and CDR2 from the germline V gene are GTSNPN and SVGIG (reference sequence). The CDR3 is 11 amino acids. V dropped 1 base and J dropped 8 bases, with 8 bases sitting between them. CDR3 region: CAWSAGKTQYF. CDR3 nucleotides: TGTGCCTGGAGTGCCGGGAAAACCCAGTACTTC.

This clonotype is a singleton in its sample. J is TRBJ1-2 and V is TRBV19; D uncertain. Germline CDR1 LNHDA, CDR2 SQIVND (reference sequence). Trimming pared 7 bases from V and 3 bases from J, leaving 15 bases between. This CDR3 has 14 residues. The CDR3 bases are TGTGCCAGTACCACGACGGTGTCCGACTATGGCTACACCTTC. Its translation is CASTTTVSDYGYTF.

The sample holds a few counts of this clonotype. In DNA form, the CDR3 reads TGCAGCGTTGGGGACAGGGCCTACAATGAGCAGTTCTTC. The encoded protein is CSVGDRAYNEQFF. This chain joins TRBV29-1 and TRBJ2-1; 9 nucleotides align to TRBD1. In germline, CDR1 is SQVTM, CDR2 ANQGSEA. With V trimmed by 4 bases and J by 2 bases, 0 bases remained unmatched. The CDR3 runs to 13 residues.

The chain recombines TRBV5-1 with TRBJ2-1; 10 nucleotides agree with TRBD2. Germline trimming cut 4 bases from V and 14 bases from J; bases unmatched to any gene: 9. The CDR3 totals 13 residues. Germline CDR1 SGHRS, CDR2 YFSETQ. CDR3 sequence: CASSGTSAFREFF. The DNA for the CDR3 is TGCGCCAGCAGCGGGACTAGCGCCTTTCGGGAGTTCTTC.

V and J are TRBV21-1 and TRBJ1-4. TRBV21-1 is shown as a pseudogene. CDR3 length equals 14 residues. The CDR3 nucleotides are TGTGCCAGCAGCAACAAGGGAGGGTACGAAAAACTGTTTTTT. Protein: CASSNKGGYEKLFF.

The V gene is TRBV30, the J gene TRBJ1-2; no definite D call. Germline V gene data show CDR1 as GTSNPN and CDR2 as SVGIG (reference sequence). There are 13 residues in the CDR3. V lost 0 bases and J 6 bases, leaving 11 bases between the germline ends. The CDR3 is CAWSVQQPNGYTF. The CDR3 DNA follows: TGTGCCTGGAGTGTACAACAGCCGAATGGCTACACCTTC.

This clonotype was seen a single time. V and J are TRBV29-1 and TRBJ1-2; TRBD1 is a possible D gene (5 bases). V lost 6 bases to trimming and J lost 7 bases, with 18 bases between them. This CDR3 region has 13 residues. Per the germline V gene, CDR1 is SQVTM and CDR2 is ANQGSEA. Here the CDR3 reads CSVAGTAALGYTF. The CDR3 coding sequence is TGCAGCGTAGCCGGGACGGCGGCTCTTGGCTACACCTTC.

The chain uses TRBV7-8 and TRBJ1-2; TRBD1 is a possible D gene (5 bases). Germline V gene data show CDR1 as SGHVS and CDR2 as FQNEAQ. V was shortened by 5 bases and J by 4 bases, with 20 bases between the two germline ends. The CDR3 has 16 amino acids. The CDR3 loop reads CASSPQRSSRVYGYTF. The CDR3 bases are TGTGCCAGCAGCCCTCAAAGATCATCCAGGGTCTATGGCTACACCTTC.

The J gene is TRBJ1-1, the V gene TRBV29-1, with no clear D. Trimming left V 7 bases short and J 0 bases short, with 9 bases between. The V gene's germline CDR1 is SQVTM and CDR2 ANQGSEA. This CDR3 has 12 residues. CDR3 sequence reads: CSGRVVNTEAFF. Here the CDR3 DNA reads TGCAGCGGAAGGGTGGTGAACACTGAAGCTTTCTTT.

The V and J genes are TRBV7-2 and TRBJ2-5; 7 bases line up with TRBD2. This CDR3 contains 15 residues. V trimming: 4 bases; J trimming: 0 bases; junction bases outside the gene matches: 5. CDR1 and CDR2 (germline): SGHTA, FQGNSA. CDR3 sequence reads: CASSSGGANQETQYF. DNA of the CDR3: TGTGCCAGCAGCTCGGGAGGAGCGAACCAAGAGACCCAGTACTTC.